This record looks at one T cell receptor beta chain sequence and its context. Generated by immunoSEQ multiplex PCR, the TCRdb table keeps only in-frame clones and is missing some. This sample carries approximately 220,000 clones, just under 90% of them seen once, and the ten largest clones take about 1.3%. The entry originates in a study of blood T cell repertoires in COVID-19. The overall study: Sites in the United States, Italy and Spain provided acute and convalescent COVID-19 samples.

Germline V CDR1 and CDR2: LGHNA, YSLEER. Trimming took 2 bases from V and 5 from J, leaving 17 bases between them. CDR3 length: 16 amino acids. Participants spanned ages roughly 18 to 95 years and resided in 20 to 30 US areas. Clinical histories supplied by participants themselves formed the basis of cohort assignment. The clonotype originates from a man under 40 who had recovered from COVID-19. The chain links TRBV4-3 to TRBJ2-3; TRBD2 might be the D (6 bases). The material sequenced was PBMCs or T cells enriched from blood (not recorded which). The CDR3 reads CASSQSREGYIDTQYF. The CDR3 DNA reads TGCGCCAGCAGCCAATCGCGGGAAGGTTATATAGATACGCAGTATTTT.